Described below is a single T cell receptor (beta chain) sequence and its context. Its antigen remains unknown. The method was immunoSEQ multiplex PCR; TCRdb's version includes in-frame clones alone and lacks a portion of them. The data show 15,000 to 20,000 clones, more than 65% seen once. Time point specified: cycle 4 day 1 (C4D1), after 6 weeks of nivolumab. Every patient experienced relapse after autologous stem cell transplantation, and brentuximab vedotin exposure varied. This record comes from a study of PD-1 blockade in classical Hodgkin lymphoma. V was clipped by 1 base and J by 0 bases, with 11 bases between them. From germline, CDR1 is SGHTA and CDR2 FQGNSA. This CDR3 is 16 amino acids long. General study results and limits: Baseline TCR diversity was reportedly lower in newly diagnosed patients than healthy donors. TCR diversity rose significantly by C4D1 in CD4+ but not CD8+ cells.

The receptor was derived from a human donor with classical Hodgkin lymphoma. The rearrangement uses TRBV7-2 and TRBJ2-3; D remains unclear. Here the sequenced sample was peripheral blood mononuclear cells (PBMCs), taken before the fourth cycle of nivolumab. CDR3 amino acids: CASSLVVGQSTDTQYF. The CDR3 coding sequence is TGTGCCAGCAGCTTAGTAGTCGGGCAGAGCACAGATACGCAGTATTTT.